These T cell receptor beta chains were read from a single sample in a study of blood T cell repertoires in COVID-19. Sequencing used immunoSEQ multiplex PCR; TCRdb keeps in-frame clones, though not all of them. The sample has 400,000 or so clones, 75% to 90% seen once; the top ten hold 0.9% to 1.2%. Sequenced: PBMCs or T cells enriched from blood (not recorded which). The receptors originated from a man in his thirties or forties who had recovered from COVID-19. Both conserved end residues are part of each CDR3. A D gene is named only where the DNA matches it firmly. Rows give clone size only sometimes, using once, few, many, or a class for an expanded clone.

CDR3 length	J gene	V gene	clone size	D gene	CDR3 DNA	CDR3 protein
13	TRBJ1-1	TRBV18	few	.	TGTGCCAGCTCACCAACGGGGGGCACTGAAGCTTTCTTT	CASSPTGGTEAFF
15	TRBJ2-1	TRBV7-9	.	TRBD2	TGTGCCAGCAGTTCGACTAGCGGGAGCGACAATGAGCAGTTCTTC	CASSSTSGSDNEQFF
13	TRBJ1-1	TRBV11-2	.	.	TGTGCCAGCAGCTTAGACAGTGAAACTGAAGCTTTCTTT	CASSLDSETEAFF
14	TRBJ1-2	TRBV5-5	.	TRBD1	TGTGCCAGCAGCTTGGGACAGGGAGTAGGTGGCTACACCTTC	CASSLGQGVGGYTF
16	TRBJ2-2	TRBV5-1	.	TRBD2	TGCGCCAGCAGCCGGGGACTAGCGGGAGTCACCGGGGAGCTGTTTTTT	CASSRGLAGVTGELFF
11	TRBJ2-5	TRBV30	.	.	TGTGCCGGATGGGAGCAGGAGACCCAGTACTTC	CAGWEQETQYF
15	TRBJ2-7	TRBV6-5	few	.	TGTGCCAGCAGGCAATATTCGGACAGCTCCTACGAGCAGTACTTC	CASRQYSDSSYEQYF
15	TRBJ1-1	TRBV18	.	TRBD1	TGTGCCAGCTCACCGAACAGGGGAATGAACACTGAAGCTTTCTTT	CASSPNRGMNTEAFF
17	TRBJ2-3	TRBV19	.	TRBD2	TGTGCCAGTAGTATGTCTAAACTCAGGGACTACACAGATACGCAGTATTTT	CASSMSKLRDYTDTQYF
13	TRBJ1-2	TRBV7-2	.	.	TGTGCCAGCAGCAAACAGGGCACCTATGGCTACACCTTC	CASSKQGTYGYTF
14	TRBJ1-6	TRBV30	.	.	TGTGCCTGGAGTAGGGGTACTGGTAATTCACCCCTCCACTTT	CAWSRGTGNSPLHF
14	TRBJ1-1	TRBV14	.	TRBD1	TGTGCCAGCAACCAACAACAGGGGTCCACTGAAGCTTTCTTT	CASNQQQGSTEAFF
12	TRBJ1-2	TRBV5-1	.	TRBD1	TGCGCCAGCAGCTTAGACAGGGTTGGCTACACCTTC	CASSLDRVGYTF
16	TRBJ2-7	TRBV11-1	few	.	TGTGCCAGCAGCTACGGCACGGGACTGAGCTCCTACGAGCAGTACTTC	CASSYGTGLSSYEQYF
14	TRBJ1-2	TRBV6-1	.	.	TGTGCCAGCAGTGAAGGGACAGTTAACTATGGCTACACCTTC	CASSEGTVNYGYTF
15	TRBJ2-2	TRBV5-1	.	TRBD2	TGCGCCAGCAGCTTTGCGGGAGCGAACACCGGGGAGCTGTTTTTT	CASSFAGANTGELFF
16	TRBJ2-7	TRBV5-4	.	TRBD2	TGTGCCAGCAGTTACGGATCCGGGGGGTCCTACTACGAGCAGTACTTC	CASSYGSGGSYYEQYF
13	TRBJ1-6	TRBV4-1	.	.	TGCGCCAGCAGCCAAGACACGGGTTCACCCCTCCACTTT	CASSQDTGSPLHF
14	TRBJ2-1	TRBV6-4	.	TRBD2	TGTGCCAGCAGGCGGGAGAGCTCCTACAATGAGCAGTTCTTC	CASRRESSYNEQFF
15	TRBJ2-5	TRBV5-1	.	TRBD1	TGCGCCAGCAGCCCAGCAGGGGGCTTAATAGAGACCCAGTACTTC	CASSPAGGLIETQYF
15	TRBJ2-7	TRBV28	once	.	TGTGCCAGCAGCCAGTTTACTAGCCTCTCCTACGAGCAGTACTTC	CASSQFTSLSYEQYF